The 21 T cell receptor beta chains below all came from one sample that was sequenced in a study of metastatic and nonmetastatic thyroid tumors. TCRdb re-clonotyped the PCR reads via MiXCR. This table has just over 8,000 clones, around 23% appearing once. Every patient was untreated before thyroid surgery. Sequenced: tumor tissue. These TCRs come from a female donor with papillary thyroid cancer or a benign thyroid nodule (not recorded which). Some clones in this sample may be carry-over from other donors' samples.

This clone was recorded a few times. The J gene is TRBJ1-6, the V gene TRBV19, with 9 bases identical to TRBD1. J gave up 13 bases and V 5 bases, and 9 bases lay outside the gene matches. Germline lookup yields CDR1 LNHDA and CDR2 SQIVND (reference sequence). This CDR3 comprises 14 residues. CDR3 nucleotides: TGTGCCAGTAGTTCCACAGGGGGCTGGTCCCCCCTCCACTTT. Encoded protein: CASSSTGGWSPLHF.

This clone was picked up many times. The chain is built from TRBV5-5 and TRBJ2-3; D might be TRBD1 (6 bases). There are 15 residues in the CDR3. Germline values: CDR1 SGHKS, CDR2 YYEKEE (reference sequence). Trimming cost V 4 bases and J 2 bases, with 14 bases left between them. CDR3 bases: TGTGCCAGCAGCCCAAGGGGGACAAACACAGATACGCAGTATTTT. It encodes CASSPRGTNTDTQYF.

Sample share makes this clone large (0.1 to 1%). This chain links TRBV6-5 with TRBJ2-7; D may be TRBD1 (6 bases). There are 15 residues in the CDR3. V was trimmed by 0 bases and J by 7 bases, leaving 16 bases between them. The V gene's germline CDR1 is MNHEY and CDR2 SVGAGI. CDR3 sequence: CASSYSFTGPKEQYF. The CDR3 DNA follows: TGTGCCAGCAGTTACTCTTTCACAGGGCCCAAGGAGCAGTACTTC.

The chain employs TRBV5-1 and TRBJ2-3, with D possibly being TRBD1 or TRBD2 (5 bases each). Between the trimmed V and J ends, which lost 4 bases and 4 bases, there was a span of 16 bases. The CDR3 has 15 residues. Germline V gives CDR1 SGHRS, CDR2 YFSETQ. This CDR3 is CASSVVGDRADTQYF. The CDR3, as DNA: TGCGCCAGCAGCGTGGTGGGGGATCGGGCAGATACGCAGTATTTT.

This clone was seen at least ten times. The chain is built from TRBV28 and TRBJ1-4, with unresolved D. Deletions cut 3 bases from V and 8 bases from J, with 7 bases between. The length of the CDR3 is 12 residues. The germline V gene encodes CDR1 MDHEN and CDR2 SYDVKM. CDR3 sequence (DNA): TGTGCCAGCAGTTTCGGCCAAGAAAAACTGTTTTTT. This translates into CASSFGQEKLFF.

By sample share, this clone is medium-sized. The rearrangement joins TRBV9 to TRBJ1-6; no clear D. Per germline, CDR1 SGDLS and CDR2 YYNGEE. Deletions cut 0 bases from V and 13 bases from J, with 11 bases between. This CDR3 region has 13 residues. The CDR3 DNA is TGTGCCAGCAGCGTAGACTCGTTGGGGCCCCTCCACTTT. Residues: CASSVDSLGPLHF.

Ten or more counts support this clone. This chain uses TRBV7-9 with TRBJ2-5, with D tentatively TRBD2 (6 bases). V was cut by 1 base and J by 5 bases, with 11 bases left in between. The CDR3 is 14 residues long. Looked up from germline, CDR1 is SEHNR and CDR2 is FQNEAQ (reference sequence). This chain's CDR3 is CASSLGGGGETQYF. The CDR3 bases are TGTGCCAGCAGCTTAGGCGGTGGGGGGGAGACCCAGTACTTC.

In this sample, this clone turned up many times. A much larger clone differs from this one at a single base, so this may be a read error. The CDR3: CASSISRGARVGGYTF. CDR3 DNA sequence: TGTGCCAGCAGTATCTCTCGGGGGGCGCGGGTCGGGGGCTACACCTTC. This sequence joins TRBV28 and TRBJ1-2, with D maybe TRBD1 (6 bases). The V and J ends lost 5 bases and 8 bases respectively, with 24 bases between them. This CDR3 is 16 amino acids long. Germline CDR1 MDHEN, CDR2 SYDVKM.

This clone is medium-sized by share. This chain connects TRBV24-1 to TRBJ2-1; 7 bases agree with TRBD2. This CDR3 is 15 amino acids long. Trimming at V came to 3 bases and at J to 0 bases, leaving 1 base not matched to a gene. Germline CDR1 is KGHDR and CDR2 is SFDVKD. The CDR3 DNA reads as TGTGCCACCAGTGATCTAGCGGCCTCCTACAATGAGCAGTTCTTC. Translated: CATSDLAASYNEQFF.

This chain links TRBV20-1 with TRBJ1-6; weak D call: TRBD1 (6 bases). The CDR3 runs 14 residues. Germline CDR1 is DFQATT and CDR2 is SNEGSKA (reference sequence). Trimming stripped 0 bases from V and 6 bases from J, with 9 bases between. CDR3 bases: TGCAGTGCTAGAGACGGGACATCTAATTCACCCCTCCACTTT. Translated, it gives CSARDGTSNSPLHF.

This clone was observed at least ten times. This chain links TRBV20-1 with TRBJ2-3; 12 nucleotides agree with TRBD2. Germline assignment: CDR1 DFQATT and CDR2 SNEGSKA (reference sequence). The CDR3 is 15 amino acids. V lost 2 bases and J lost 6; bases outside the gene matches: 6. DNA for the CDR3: TGCAGTGCTAGATCCCTAGCGGGGGGGCAGGATACGCAGTATTTT. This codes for CSARSLAGGQDTQYF.

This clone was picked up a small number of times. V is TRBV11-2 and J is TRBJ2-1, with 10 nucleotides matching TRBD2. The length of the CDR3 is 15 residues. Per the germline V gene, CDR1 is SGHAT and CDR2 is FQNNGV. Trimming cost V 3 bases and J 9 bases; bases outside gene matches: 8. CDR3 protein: CASSFGSGGAGEQFF. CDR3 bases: TGTGCCAGCAGCTTTGGAAGCGGGGGGGCCGGTGAGCAGTTCTTC.

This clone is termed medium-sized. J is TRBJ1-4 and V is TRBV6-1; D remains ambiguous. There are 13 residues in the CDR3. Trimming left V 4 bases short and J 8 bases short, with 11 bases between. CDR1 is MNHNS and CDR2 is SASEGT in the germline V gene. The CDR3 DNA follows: TGTGCCAGCAGTGGTAGCGGTAAAGAAAAACTGTTTTTT. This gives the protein CASSGSGKEKLFF.

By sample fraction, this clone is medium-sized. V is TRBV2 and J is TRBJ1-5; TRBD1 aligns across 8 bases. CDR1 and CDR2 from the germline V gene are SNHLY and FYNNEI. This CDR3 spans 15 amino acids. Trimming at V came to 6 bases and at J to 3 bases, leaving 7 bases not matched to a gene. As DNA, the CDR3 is TGTGCCAGCAGCGGGAGACAGGGGAACAATCAGCCCCAGCATTTT. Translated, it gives CASSGRQGNNQPQHF.

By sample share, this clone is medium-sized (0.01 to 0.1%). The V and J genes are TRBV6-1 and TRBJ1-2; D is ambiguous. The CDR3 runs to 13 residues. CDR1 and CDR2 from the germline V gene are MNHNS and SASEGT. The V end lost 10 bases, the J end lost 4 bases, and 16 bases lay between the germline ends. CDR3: CAIPPPTSYGYTF. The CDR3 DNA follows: TGTGCCATCCCACCGCCGACCTCCTATGGCTACACCTTC.

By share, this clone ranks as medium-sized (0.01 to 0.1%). The CDR3 here is CASGGRGSFSSYEQYF. In nucleotides, the CDR3 is TGTGCCAGCGGGGGACGGGGGTCCTTTAGCTCCTACGAGCAGTACTTC. This rearrangement joins TRBV12-3 or TRBV12-4 to TRBJ2-7, with D tentatively TRBD2 (6 bases). There are 16 residues in the CDR3. V dropped 8 bases and J dropped 0 bases, with 20 bases sitting between them.

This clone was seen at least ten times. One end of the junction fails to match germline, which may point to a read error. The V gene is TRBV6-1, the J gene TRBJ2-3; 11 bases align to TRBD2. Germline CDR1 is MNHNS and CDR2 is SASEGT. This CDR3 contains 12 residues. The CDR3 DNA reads TGTGCCAGCGGGGGTAGCGGGAGGGTAGTACGTTTT. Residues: CASGGSGRVVRF.

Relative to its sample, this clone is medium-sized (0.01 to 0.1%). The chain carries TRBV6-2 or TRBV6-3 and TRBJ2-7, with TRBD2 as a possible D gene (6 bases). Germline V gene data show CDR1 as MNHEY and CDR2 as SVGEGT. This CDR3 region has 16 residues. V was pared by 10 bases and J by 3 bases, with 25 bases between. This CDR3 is CAIPRARERRGYEQYF. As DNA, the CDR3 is TGTGCCATCCCCCGGGCCCGGGAGAGAAGGGGCTACGAGCAGTACTTC.

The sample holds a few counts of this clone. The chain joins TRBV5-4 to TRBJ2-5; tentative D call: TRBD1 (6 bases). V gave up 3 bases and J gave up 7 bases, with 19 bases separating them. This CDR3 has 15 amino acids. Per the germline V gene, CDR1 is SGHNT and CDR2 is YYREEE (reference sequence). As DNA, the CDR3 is TGTGCCAGCAGCTCGGGGACAAGGAACGGACGGACCCAGTACTTC. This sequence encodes CASSSGTRNGRTQYF.

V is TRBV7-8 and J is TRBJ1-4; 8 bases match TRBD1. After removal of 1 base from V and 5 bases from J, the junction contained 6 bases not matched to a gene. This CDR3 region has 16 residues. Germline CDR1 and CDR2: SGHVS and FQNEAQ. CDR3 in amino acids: CASSLGQGTENEKLFF. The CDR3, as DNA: TGTGCCAGCAGCTTAGGACAGGGGACAGAGAATGAAAAACTGTTTTTT.

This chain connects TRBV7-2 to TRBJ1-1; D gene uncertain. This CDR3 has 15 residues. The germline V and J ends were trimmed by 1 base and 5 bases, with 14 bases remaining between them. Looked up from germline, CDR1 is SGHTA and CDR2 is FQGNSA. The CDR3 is CASSLVVGAKTEAFF. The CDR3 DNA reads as TGTGCCAGCAGCTTAGTGGTGGGCGCGAAAACTGAAGCTTTCTTT.